Listed below are T cell receptor beta chains from one sample, sequenced in a study of identical twins. Each CDR3 protein gets one entry after TCRdb re-called the 5' RACE reads with MiXCR. Found here are about 450,000 distinct CDR3 sequences, less than 20% of them singletons; the top ten hold more than 10%. The sample taken for sequencing was naive T cells sorted from blood. The receptor set was obtained from a middle-aged man in good health. Both conserved end residues are part of each CDR3. Fields, in order: D gene, V gene, clone size, J gene, CDR3 DNA, CDR3 protein. A D gene is named only where the DNA matches it firmly. Only part of the rows carry a size: once, few, many, or a class if the clone is expanded.

D: -; V: TRBV5-6; size: few; J: TRBJ1-2; DNA: TGTGCCAGCAGCTTTGTGACAGAGAACTATGGCTACACCTTC; CDR3: CASSFVTENYGYTF
D: -; V: TRBV7-2; size: many; J: TRBJ2-1; DNA: TGTGCCAGCAGTCGGACGGTCTACAATGAGCAGTTCTTC; CDR3: CASSRTVYNEQFF
D: -; V: TRBV13; size: -; J: TRBJ1-4; DNA: TGTGCCAGCAGCTTACGAGACAGGAAGGTCGCTAATGAAAAACTGTTTTTT; CDR3: CASSLRDRKVANEKLFF
D: TRBD1; V: TRBV14; size: many; J: TRBJ2-7; DNA: TGTGCCAGCAGCCAAGCGACAGGGAGCTCCTACGAGCAGTACTTC; CDR3: CASSQATGSSYEQYF
D: TRBD2; V: TRBV20-1; size: -; J: TRBJ2-7; DNA: TGCAGTGCTAGAGATCCGGAAGCGGGGGGGCTATCCTACGAGCAGTACTTC; CDR3: CSARDPEAGGLSYEQYF
D: -; V: TRBV29-1; size: many; J: TRBJ1-6; DNA: TGCAGCGTTGCGTGGGACGATAATTCACCCCTCCACTTT; CDR3: CSVAWDDNSPLHF
D: TRBD1; V: TRBV7-2; size: few; J: TRBJ2-3; DNA: TGTGCCAGCAGCATACAGGGGCACCACACAGATACGCAGTATTTT; CDR3: CASSIQGHHTDTQYF
D: -; V: TRBV7-9; size: many; J: TRBJ2-7; DNA: TGTGCCAGCAGCTCCAACCCCTACGAGCAGTACTTC; CDR3: CASSSNPYEQYF
D: -; V: TRBV29-1; size: few; J: TRBJ1-1; DNA: TGCAGCGTTGACAACAAACACTCGAACACTGAAGCTTTCTTT; CDR3: CSVDNKHSNTEAFF
D: -; V: TRBV6-1; size: many; J: TRBJ1-1; DNA: TGTGCCAGCAGGATCGATTTTGGGGTGAACACTGAAGCTTTCTTT; CDR3: CASRIDFGVNTEAFF
D: -; V: TRBV7-9; size: few; J: TRBJ2-7; DNA: TGTGCCAGCAGCTTACAAGACAGGTCAGATAATACCTACGAGCAGTACTTC; CDR3: CASSLQDRSDNTYEQYF
D: -; V: TRBV6-5; size: -; J: TRBJ2-7; DNA: TGTGCCAGCAGTTACTCGCAAGGCAGGGGTTACGAGCAGTACTTC; CDR3: CASSYSQGRGYEQYF
D: -; V: TRBV20-1; size: few; J: TRBJ2-3; DNA: TGCAGTGCTAGAGTCGCCACTAGCACAGATACGCAGTATTTT; CDR3: CSARVATSTDTQYF
D: TRBD1; V: TRBV5-1; size: few; J: TRBJ2-7; DNA: TGCGCCAGCAGCTTGGGCAGGGGGCCCCTCGAGCAGTACTTC; CDR3: CASSLGRGPLEQYF
D: TRBD2; V: TRBV20-1; size: few; J: TRBJ2-2; DNA: TGCAGTGTCCCGCCAACCTTAGCGGGACCGAACACCGGGGAGCTGTTTTTT; CDR3: CSVPPTLAGPNTGELFF
D: -; V: TRBV7-3; size: many; J: TRBJ2-3; DNA: TGTGCCAGCAGCTTAACGGGAGGCCCCCCAGATACGCAGTATTTT; CDR3: CASSLTGGPPDTQYF
D: -; V: TRBV11-2; size: -; J: TRBJ2-5; DNA: TGTGCCAGCAGGCCAGCGGTTAGCAGCCAAGAGACCCAGTACTTC; CDR3: CASRPAVSSQETQYF
D: TRBD1; V: TRBV5-1; size: few; J: TRBJ2-3; DNA: TGCGCCAGCAGCTTTGGACAGGTGACAGATACGCAGTATTTT; CDR3: CASSFGQVTDTQYF